These 10 T cell receptor beta chains were sequenced from one sample in a study of cytotoxic CD8 clonotypes in ibrutinib-treated CLL (dated by TCRdb to the early 2020s). Libraries were made using the immunoSEQ multiplex PCR assay. Drawn from immuneACCESS, this table holds only the in-frame rearrangements with V and J called that TCRdb kept. Clones are partly lost; checked studies trace under half to an unresolved V gene and leave the rest unexplained. The table for this sample lists fewer than 25,000 clones; over 65% of them were counted only once. The ten largest make up about a quarter of the sample. The sequences come from PBMCs, collected before ibrutinib treatment. The receptors stem from a human donor with chronic lymphocytic leukemia.

The chain joins TRBV2 to TRBJ2-7; 8 bases are a match to TRBD1. From germline, CDR1 is SNHLY and CDR2 FYNNEI. Trimming at V came to 8 bases and at J to 1 base, leaving 7 bases not matched to a gene. The CDR3 length is 14 residues. CDR3 residues: CASSRQGNSYEQYF. For the CDR3, the DNA is TGTGCCAGCTCTCGACAGGGGAATTCCTACGAGCAGTACTTC.

The chain couples TRBV7-9 to TRBJ2-3, with 8 nucleotides matching TRBD2. Germline loops: CDR1 SEHNR, CDR2 FQNEAQ (reference sequence). The CDR3 has 15 amino acids. V shed 5 bases and J 4 bases; nucleotides not matched to a gene: 8. The CDR3 spells CASSHGGLVADTQYF. CDR3 DNA: TGTGCCAGCAGCCACGGGGGACTAGTAGCAGATACGCAGTATTTT.

This clone counts as medium-sized. This chain uses TRBV4-1 with TRBJ2-1; 8 nucleotides agree with TRBD2. The CDR3 contains 15 residues. The trim removed 5 bases at V and 4 bases at J, leaving 7 bases unmatched. CDR1 and CDR2 (germline): MGHRA, YSYEKL. The CDR3 is CASSSPGGGYNEQFF. CDR3 sequence (DNA): TGCGCCAGCAGCTCCCCGGGAGGGGGGTACAATGAGCAGTTCTTC.

The chain joins TRBV7-3 to TRBJ1-1; D is possibly TRBD1 (6 bases). The CDR3 has 14 amino acids. The V gene lost 5 bases and the J gene lost 2 bases, with 12 bases spanning the gap. Per the germline V gene, CDR1 is SGHTA and CDR2 is FQGTGA. The CDR3 DNA follows: TGTGCCAGCAGCCCCACAGGGTTAAACACTGAAGCTTTCTTT. Translated, it gives CASSPTGLNTEAFF.

This clone was observed a handful of times. The chain employs TRBV19 and TRBJ2-2; 11 positions agree with TRBD2. The germline gives CDR1 LNHDA, CDR2 SQIVND (reference sequence). CDR3 size: 15 residues. V lost 5 bases to trimming and J lost 7 bases; unmatched junction nucleotides: 6. The CDR3 is CASSLVAGGSGELFF. CDR3 nucleotide sequence: TGTGCCAGTAGTTTGGTAGCGGGAGGGAGCGGGGAGCTGTTTTTT.

This chain connects TRBV29-1 to TRBJ2-5, with 8 positions matching TRBD1. With 2 bases clipped from V and 5 bases from J, the junction kept 4 bases outside the gene matches. The CDR3 totals 13 residues. Germline V lookup: CDR1 SQVTM, CDR2 ANQGSEA. This chain's CDR3 is CSVEFGQGETQYF. Written as DNA, the CDR3 is TGCAGCGTTGAATTCGGACAGGGCGAGACCCAGTACTTC.

This clone is a singleton in its sample. The rearrangement links TRBV2 to TRBJ2-3; possible D gene TRBD2, 5 bases. Germline V gives CDR1 SNHLY, CDR2 FYNNEI. Between the trimmed V and J ends, which lost 4 bases and 2 bases, there was a span of 13 bases. The CDR3 runs 15 residues. CDR3 protein: CASSVQRPITDTQYF. CDR3 DNA: TGTGCCAGCAGTGTTCAGCGGCCCATCACAGATACGCAGTATTTT.

This chain joins TRBV18 and TRBJ2-5, with D hard to call. Germline CDR1 is KGHSH and CDR2 is LQKENI. V lost 0 bases to trimming and J lost 4 bases, with 6 bases between them. The CDR3 sequence is 13 residues long. Written as DNA, the CDR3 is TGTGCCAGCTCACCACCGTGGGGAGAGACCCAGTACTTC. This translates into CASSPPWGETQYF. The entire variable domain, with the rest obtained from reference TRBV18 and TRBJ2-5, is as follows: NAGVMQNPRHLVRRRGQEARLRCSPMKGHSHVYWYRQLPEEGLKFMVYLQKENIIDESGMPKERFSAEFPKEGPSILRIQQVVRGDSAAYFCASSPPWGETQYFGPGTRLLVL.

This clone was seen more than once but under ten times. The chain joins TRBV2 to TRBJ2-5; possibly TRBD2 for D (5 bases). From germline, CDR1 is SNHLY and CDR2 FYNNEI. This CDR3 is 14 amino acids long. Trimming cost V 2 bases and J 5 bases, with 12 bases left between them. The CDR3 loop reads CASSESLAGETQYF. The CDR3 DNA reads as TGTGCCAGCAGTGAAAGTCTAGCCGGCGAGACCCAGTACTTC.

This clone was counted a few times. The chain employs TRBV29-1 and TRBJ2-7; 11 bases map to TRBD1. The V gene's germline CDR1 is SQVTM and CDR2 ANQGSEA. V lost 5 bases and J lost 2; bases outside the gene matches: 2. This CDR3 has 13 amino acids. CDR3 sequence: CSVLGQGAYEQYF. CDR3 DNA sequence: TGCAGCGTTCTGGGACAGGGGGCCTACGAGCAGTACTTC.